This TCR beta chain was sequenced in a study of blood T cell repertoires in COVID-19. Across the study: The origin of the acute and convalescent COVID-19 samples was the United States, Italy and Spain. Nucleic acid was either cDNA or gDNA, and it came from T cells, B-cell-depleted T cells, or PBMCs.

As processed by the authors: How many nucleated cells were present was estimated from reference gene primer amplification. Using immunoSEQ multiplex PCR, the repertoire was profiled, and TCRdb retains in-frame clones only, with some absent. D and trimming come from the DNA, and the V and J calls and clone size come from that table. Among 150,000 to 200,000 clones listed, roughly nine tenths were seen once. The table lists this clone with a count of one. The CDR3 is 13 residues long. The germline gives CDR1 MNHNS, CDR2 SASEGT. J gave up 8 bases and V 2 bases, and 5 bases lay outside the gene matches. The clonotype originates from an elderly woman in a cohort sampled during active or convalescent COVID-19. The sequenced sample was peripheral blood. The chain has TRBV6-1 and TRBJ1-2, with 7 bases matching TRBD1. CDR3 protein: CASSERQGGGYTF. DNA of the CDR3: TGTGCCAGCAGTGAAAGACAGGGCGGAGGCTACACCTTC.